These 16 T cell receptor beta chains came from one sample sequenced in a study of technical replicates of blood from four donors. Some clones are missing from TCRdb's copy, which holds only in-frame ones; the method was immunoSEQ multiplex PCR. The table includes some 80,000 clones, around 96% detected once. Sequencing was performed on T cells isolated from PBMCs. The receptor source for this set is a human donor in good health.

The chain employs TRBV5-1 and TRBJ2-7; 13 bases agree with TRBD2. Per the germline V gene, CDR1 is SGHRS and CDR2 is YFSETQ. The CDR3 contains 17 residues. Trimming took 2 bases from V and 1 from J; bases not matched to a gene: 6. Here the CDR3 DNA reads TGCGCCAGCAGCTTACCAACTAGCGGGAGGGCTTCCTACGAGCAGTACTTC. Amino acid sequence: CASSLPTSGRASYEQYF. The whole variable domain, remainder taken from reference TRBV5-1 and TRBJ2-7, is KAGVTQTPRYLIKTRGQQVTLSCSPISGHRSVSWYQQTPGQGLQFLFEYFSETQRNKGNFPGRFSGRQFSNSRSEMNVSTLELGDSALYLCASSLPTSGRASYEQYFGPGTRLTVT.

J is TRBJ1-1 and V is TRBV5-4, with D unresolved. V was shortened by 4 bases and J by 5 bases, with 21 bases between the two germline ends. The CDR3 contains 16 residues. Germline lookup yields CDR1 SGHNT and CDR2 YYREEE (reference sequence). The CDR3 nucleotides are TGTGCCAGCAGCCCGGAGGGAAATTGGCGCGTTACTGAAGCTTTCTTT. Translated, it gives CASSPEGNWRVTEAFF.

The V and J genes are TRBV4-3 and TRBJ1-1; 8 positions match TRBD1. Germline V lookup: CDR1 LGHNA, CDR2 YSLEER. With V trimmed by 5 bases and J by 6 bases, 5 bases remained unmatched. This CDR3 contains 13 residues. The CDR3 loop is CASSAWTGSEAFF. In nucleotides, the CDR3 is TGCGCCAGCAGCGCTTGGACAGGGTCTGAAGCTTTCTTT.

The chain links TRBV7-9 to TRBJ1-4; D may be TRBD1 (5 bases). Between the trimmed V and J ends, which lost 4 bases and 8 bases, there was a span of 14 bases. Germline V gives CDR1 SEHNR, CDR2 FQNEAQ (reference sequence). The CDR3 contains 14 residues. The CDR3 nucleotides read TGTGCCAGCAGCTCTGGACAAGATCCCGAAAAACTGTTTTTT. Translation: CASSSGQDPEKLFF.

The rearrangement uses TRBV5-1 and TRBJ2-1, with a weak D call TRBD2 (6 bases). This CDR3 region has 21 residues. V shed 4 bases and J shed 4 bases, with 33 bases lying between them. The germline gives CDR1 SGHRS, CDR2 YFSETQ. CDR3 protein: CASSPYTGLREGSGGYNEQFF. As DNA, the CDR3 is TGCGCCAGCAGCCCCTACACGGGTCTTCGGGAAGGTAGCGGAGGGTACAATGAGCAGTTCTTC.

The CDR3 reads CASGVGDEQYF. The CDR3 DNA follows: TGCGCCAGCGGGGTGGGAGACGAGCAGTACTTC. The chain carries TRBV10-1 and TRBJ2-7; possible D gene TRBD2, 5 bases. This CDR3 is 11 amino acids long. Germline V lookup: CDR1 WNHNN, CDR2 SYGVQD (reference sequence). V was clipped by 8 bases and J by 5 bases, with 10 bases between them.

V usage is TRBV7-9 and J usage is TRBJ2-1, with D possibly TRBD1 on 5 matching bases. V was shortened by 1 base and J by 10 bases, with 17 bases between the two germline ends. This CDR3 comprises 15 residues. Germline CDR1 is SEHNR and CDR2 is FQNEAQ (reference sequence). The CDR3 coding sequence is TGTGCCAGCAGCTTAGGGGATCTAGGGGTTACAGAGCAGTTCTTC. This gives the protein CASSLGDLGVTEQFF.

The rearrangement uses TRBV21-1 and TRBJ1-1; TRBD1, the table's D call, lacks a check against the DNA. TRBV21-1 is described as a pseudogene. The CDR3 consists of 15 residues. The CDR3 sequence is CASSLRDRGLFEAFF. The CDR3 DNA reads TGTGCCAGCAGCCTCCGGGACAGGGGGCTTTTTGAAGCTTTCTTT.

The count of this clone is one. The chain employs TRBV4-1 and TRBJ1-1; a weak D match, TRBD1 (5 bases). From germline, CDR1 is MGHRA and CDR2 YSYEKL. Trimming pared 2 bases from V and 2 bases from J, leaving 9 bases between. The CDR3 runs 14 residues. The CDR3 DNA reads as TGCGCCAGCAGCCAACGGGGGAGCAACACTGAAGCTTTCTTT. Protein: CASSQRGSNTEAFF.

The CDR3 DNA sequence: TGTGCCAGCAGTTTCAATAGCGGGAGGTACGAGCAGTACTTC. It translates to CASSFNSGRYEQYF. V is TRBV28 and J is TRBJ2-7; 10 bases are a match to TRBD2. Germline V gene data show CDR1 as MDHEN and CDR2 as SYDVKM. V shed 3 bases, J shed 4 bases, and the junction held 3 bases outside the gene matches. This CDR3 is 14 amino acids long.

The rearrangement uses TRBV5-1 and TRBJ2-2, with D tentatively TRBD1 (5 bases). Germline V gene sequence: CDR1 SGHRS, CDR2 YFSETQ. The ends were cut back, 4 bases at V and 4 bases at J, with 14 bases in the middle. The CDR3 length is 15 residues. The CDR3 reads CASSVTVVATGELFF. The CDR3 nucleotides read TGCGCCAGCAGCGTGACAGTTGTGGCCACCGGGGAGCTGTTTTTT.

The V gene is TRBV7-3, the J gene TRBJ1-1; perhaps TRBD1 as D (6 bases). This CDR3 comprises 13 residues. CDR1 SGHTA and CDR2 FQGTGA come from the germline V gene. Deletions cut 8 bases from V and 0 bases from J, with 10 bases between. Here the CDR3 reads CASGRGMNTEAFF. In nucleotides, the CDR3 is TGTGCCAGCGGCAGGGGCATGAACACTGAAGCTTTCTTT.

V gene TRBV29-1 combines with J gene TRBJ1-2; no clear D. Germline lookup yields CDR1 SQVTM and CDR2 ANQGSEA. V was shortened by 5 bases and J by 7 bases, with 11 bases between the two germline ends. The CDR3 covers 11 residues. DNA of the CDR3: TGCAGCGTTCCAAAAGGCGGTGGCTACACCTTC. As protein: CSVPKGGGYTF.

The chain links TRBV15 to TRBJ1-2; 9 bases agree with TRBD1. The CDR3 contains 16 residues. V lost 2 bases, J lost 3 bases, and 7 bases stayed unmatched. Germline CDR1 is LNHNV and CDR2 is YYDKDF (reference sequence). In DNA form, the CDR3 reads TGTGCCACCAGCAGACAAACAGGGGGCAACTACTATGGCTACACCTTC. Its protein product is CATSRQTGGNYYGYTF.

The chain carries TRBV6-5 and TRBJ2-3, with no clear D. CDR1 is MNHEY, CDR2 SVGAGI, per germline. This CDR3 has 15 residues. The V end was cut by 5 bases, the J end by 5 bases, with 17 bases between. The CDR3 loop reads CASSARHSRRDTQYF. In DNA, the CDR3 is TGTGCCAGCAGTGCTCGTCATAGCCGTAGAGATACGCAGTATTTT.

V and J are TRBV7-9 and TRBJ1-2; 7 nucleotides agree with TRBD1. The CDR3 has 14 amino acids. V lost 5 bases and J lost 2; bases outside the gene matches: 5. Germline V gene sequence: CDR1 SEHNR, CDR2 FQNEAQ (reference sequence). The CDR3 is CASSNRGLNYGYTF. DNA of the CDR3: TGTGCCAGCAGCAACAGGGGCCTCAACTATGGCTACACCTTC.